These 27 T cell receptor beta chains were all obtained from the same sample, sequenced in a study of shared clonotypes between healthy human individuals. Sequenced by immunoSEQ multiplex PCR; TCRdb stores in-frame clones only, minus some. The sample holds 1,400,000 or so clones; around 98.5% are singletons and the top ten take about 0.34%. Input material: naive CD4+ T cells sorted from blood. As to subset: CD45RA+ positively selected. The receptors derive from a man aged 30-40 years in good health.

CDR3 amino acids: CASSLFLASSYNEQFF. The CDR3 DNA is TGTGCCAGCAGTTTATTCCTAGCGAGCTCCTACAATGAGCAGTTCTTC. The chain joins TRBV27 to TRBJ2-1; D possibly corresponds to TRBD2 (6 bases). Germline lookup yields CDR1 MNHEY and CDR2 SMNVEV (reference sequence). The CDR3 covers 16 residues. V gave up 1 base and J gave up 0 bases, with 10 bases separating them.

The chain recombines TRBV18 with TRBJ2-3; D is unresolved. In germline, CDR1 is KGHSH, CDR2 LQKENI. V was pared by 2 bases and J by 4 bases, with 16 bases between. There are 16 residues in the CDR3. CDR3 sequence reads: CASSPAGSLRSDTQYF. In DNA, the CDR3 is TGTGCCAGCTCACCAGCTGGTAGTTTGAGGTCAGATACGCAGTATTTT.

This clone was counted once. V gene TRBV21-1 combines with J gene TRBJ2-7; the DNA was not compared with TRBD2, the D call given in the table. TRBV21-1 is a documented pseudogene. The CDR3 runs to 15 residues. CDR3 region: CASSFSSGPSYEQYF. The CDR3 DNA sequence: TGTGCCAGCAGCTTTTCTAGCGGACCCTCCTACGAGCAGTACTTC.

The CDR3 DNA sequence: TGTGCCAGCTCACCATTGAACAGCCTAGGATACGAGCAGTACTTC. Its protein is CASSPLNSLGYEQYF. The V and J genes are TRBV18 and TRBJ2-7, with D uncertain. CDR1 and CDR2 (germline): KGHSH, LQKENI. The V and J ends lost 2 bases and 4 bases respectively, with 15 bases between them. The CDR3 has 15 residues. The variable domain in full, with the rest retrieved from reference TRBV18 and TRBJ2-7, is NAGVMQNPRHLVRRRGQEARLRCSPMKGHSHVYWYRQLPEEGLKFMVYLQKENIIDESGMPKERFSAEFPKEGPSILRIQQVVRGDSAAYFCASSPLNSLGYEQYFGPGTRLTVT.

The V gene is TRBV29-1, the J gene TRBJ1-1, with TRBD1 as a possible D gene (6 bases). Germline assignment: CDR1 SQVTM and CDR2 ANQGSEA. The V gene lost 5 bases and the J gene lost 3 bases, with 28 bases spanning the gap. CDR3 length: 18 residues. CDR3 DNA: TGCAGCGTTCTTTCGGGGGCAGGGCAAGGACGTTGGGACACTGAAGCTTTCTTT. It specifies CSVLSGAGQGRWDTEAFF.

This clone was recorded once. The genes are TRBV25-1 and TRBJ2-6; possibly TRBD2 for D (5 bases). V was shortened by 10 bases and J by 1 base, with 8 bases between the two germline ends. In germline, CDR1 is MGHDK, CDR2 SYGVNS. There are 13 residues in the CDR3. This CDR3 reads CATRESGANVLTF. The CDR3 DNA reads TGTGCCACTAGGGAGTCTGGGGCCAACGTCCTGACTTTC.

V is TRBV18 and J is TRBJ2-5, with TRBD1 identical over 9 bases. The ends lost 3 bases at V and 5 bases at J; junction bases unmatched: 10. Germline CDR1 reads KGHSH; CDR2 reads LQKENI. The CDR3 length is 16 residues. This CDR3 reads CASSPFATGGVETQYF. CDR3 nucleotides: TGTGCCAGCTCACCGTTCGCCACAGGGGGCGTGGAGACCCAGTACTTC.

The rearrangement links TRBV5-6 to TRBJ2-2; no clear D. V lost 2 bases to trimming and J lost 7 bases, with 9 bases between them. Germline V gene data show CDR1 as SGHDT and CDR2 as YYEEEE. The CDR3 length is 13 residues. CDR3 DNA: TGTGCCAGCAGCTTTAGGATCTTCGGGGAGCTGTTTTTT. Its protein is CASSFRIFGELFF.

V and J are TRBV7-2 and TRBJ2-5; D uncertain. V lost 5 bases to trimming and J lost 5 bases, with 21 bases between them. CDR3 length: 16 residues. CDR1 and CDR2 from the germline V gene are SGHTA and FQGNSA. CDR3 region: CASSQVGSKLMETQYF. CDR3 nucleotides: TGTGCCAGCAGCCAAGTGGGCAGCAAACTTATGGAGACCCAGTACTTC.

As DNA, the CDR3 is TGTGCCAGCAGCTTGAGGCAGGCCGAGCAGTACTTC. This translates into CASSLRQAEQYF. The rearrangement uses TRBV5-4 and TRBJ2-7, with D unresolved. Germline lookup yields CDR1 SGHNT and CDR2 YYREEE (reference sequence). CDR3 length: 12 amino acids. The V end lost 1 base, the J end lost 6 bases, and 8 bases lay between the germline ends.

This chain connects TRBV9 to TRBJ2-2, with D possibly matching TRBD2 (5 bases). Trimming removed 2 bases from V and 0 bases from J, with 11 bases in between. CDR1 SGDLS and CDR2 YYNGEE come from the germline V gene. The CDR3 contains 16 residues. DNA for the CDR3: TGTGCCAGCAGCGTCGCGAGCGGTCCGAACACCGGGGAGCTGTTTTTT. Its protein is CASSVASGPNTGELFF.

The DNA of the CDR3 is TGTGCCAGCAGTCAGGAGACTAGCACAGATACGCAGTATTTT. This sequence encodes CASSQETSTDTQYF. The gene calls are TRBV5-4 and TRBJ2-3, with unresolved D. Germline CDR1 and CDR2: SGHNT and YYREEE (reference sequence). The length of the CDR3 is 14 residues. Trimming removed 5 bases from V and 0 bases from J, with 10 bases in between.

The chain links TRBV7-2 to TRBJ2-7; possibly TRBD1 for D (6 bases). Looked up from germline, CDR1 is SGHTA and CDR2 is FQGNSA. The CDR3 sequence is 14 residues long. Trimming pared 5 bases from V and 2 bases from J, leaving 13 bases between. CDR3 sequence reads: CASSTRSGAYEQYF. CDR3 coding DNA: TGTGCCAGCAGCACAAGGTCAGGGGCCTACGAGCAGTACTTC.

The rearrangement uses TRBV6-4 and TRBJ2-1, with 8 bases fitting TRBD2. J gave up 5 bases and V 2 bases, and 5 bases lay outside the gene matches. This CDR3 has 15 amino acids. CDR1 is MRHNA and CDR2 is SNTAGT in the germline V gene. CDR3 loop: CASSDRGRSNNEQFF. The CDR3 region has the DNA TGTGCCAGCAGTGACCGCGGGAGGTCCAACAATGAGCAGTTCTTC.

The chain uses TRBV5-1 and TRBJ2-1; a weak D match, TRBD2 (5 bases). Germline V CDR1 and CDR2: SGHRS, YFSETQ. V was clipped by 3 bases and J by 4 bases, with 14 bases between them. The CDR3 is 15 residues long. CDR3 bases: TGCGCCAGCAGCTACCTCAGCGGCGATTACAATGAGCAGTTCTTC. Encoded protein: CASSYLSGDYNEQFF.

The V gene is TRBV7-9, the J gene TRBJ1-1; D call uncertain. Germline lookup yields CDR1 SEHNR and CDR2 FQNEAQ (reference sequence). With 3 bases removed from V and 0 bases from J, the gap between germline ends came to 8 bases. The CDR3 totals 14 residues. CDR3 region: CASSFEQMNTEAFF. CDR3 coding DNA: TGTGCCAGCAGCTTTGAACAGATGAACACTGAAGCTTTCTTT. Full variable domain (rest looked up from reference TRBV7-9 and TRBJ1-1): DTGVSQNPRHKITKRGQNVTFRCDPISEHNRLYWYRQTLGQGPEFLTYFQNEAQLEKSRLLSDRFSAERPKGSFSTLEIQRTEQGDSAMYLCASSFEQMNTEAFFGQGTRLTVV.

The gene calls are TRBV28 and TRBJ2-2; tentative D call: TRBD2 (5 bases). V was pared by 3 bases and J by 3 bases, with 8 bases between. The CDR3 consists of 14 residues. CDR1 and CDR2 from the germline V gene are MDHEN and SYDVKM. The CDR3 DNA is TGTGCCAGCAGTTTCTGGCGGGACACCGGGGAGCTGTTTTTT. Its translation is CASSFWRDTGELFF. Combining the CDR3 with reference TRBV28 and TRBJ2-2 gives the whole variable domain DVKVTQSSRYLVKRTGEKVFLECVQDMDHENMFWYRQDPGLGLRLIYFSYDVKMKEKGDIPEGYSVSREKKERFSLILESASTNQTSMYLCASSFWRDTGELFFGEGSRLTVL.

This chain connects TRBV7-8 to TRBJ2-7; D gene unclear. The germline CDR1 and CDR2 sequences are SGHVS and FQNEAQ. This CDR3 region has 11 residues. The V end was cut by 6 bases, the J end by 3 bases, with 6 bases between. CDR3 loop: CASSQDYEQYF. The CDR3 DNA reads as TGTGCCAGCAGTCAGGACTACGAGCAGTACTTC.

On this clone itself: Additional DNA sequences in this sample encode the identical CDR3. The chain links TRBV6-5 to TRBJ2-3; 8 bases are shared with TRBD1. CDR1 MNHEY and CDR2 SVGAGI come from the germline V gene. V lost 2 bases to trimming and J lost 0 bases; unmatched junction nucleotides: 1. The CDR3 is 15 amino acids. CDR3 DNA sequence: TGTGCCAGCAGTTACCAGGGGGCTAGCACAGATACGCAGTATTTT. It yields the protein CASSYQGASTDTQYF.

The V gene is TRBV28, the J gene TRBJ2-3; weak D call: TRBD2 (5 bases). V was pared by 1 base and J by 10 bases, with 12 bases between. This CDR3 spans 13 amino acids. Germline V lookup: CDR1 MDHEN, CDR2 SYDVKM. Here the CDR3 reads CASSLLAGVSQYF. The CDR3 bases are TGTGCCAGCAGTTTATTAGCCGGGGTCTCGCAGTATTTT.

This clone was recorded only once. The chain employs TRBV14 and TRBJ2-1; 8 bases fit TRBD2. This CDR3 has 16 residues. After removal of 7 bases from V and 6 bases from J, the junction contained 14 bases not matched to a gene. Germline-derived CDR1 and CDR2 are SGHDN and FVKESK. CDR3: CASTPLRSGSLNEQFF. CDR3 DNA sequence: TGTGCCAGCACCCCCCTTCGGAGCGGGAGTCTCAATGAGCAGTTCTTC.

The rearrangement joins TRBV6-5 to TRBJ2-2; D gene unclear. The CDR3 loop spans 14 amino acids. The ends were cut back, 6 bases at V and 1 base at J, with 9 bases in the middle. Germline CDR1 is MNHEY and CDR2 is SVGAGI. CDR3 region: CASSREWNTGELFF. In nucleotides, the CDR3 is TGTGCCAGCAGCCGTGAATGGAACACCGGGGAGCTGTTTTTT.

The gene calls are TRBV9 and TRBJ2-2; no firm D call. Looked up from germline, CDR1 is SGDLS and CDR2 is YYNGEE. CDR3 length equals 14 residues. V lost 0 bases to trimming and J lost 5 bases, with 8 bases between them. CDR3 residues: CASSVAAQTGELFF. DNA for the CDR3: TGTGCCAGCAGCGTAGCGGCCCAAACCGGGGAGCTGTTTTTT.

The chain links TRBV10-2 to TRBJ2-2; 10 positions match TRBD1. V shed 10 bases and J 6 bases; nucleotides not matched to a gene: 11. CDR1 WSHSY and CDR2 SAAADI come from the germline V gene. CDR3 length equals 15 residues. CDR3: CAIAFRTGGPGELFF. The DNA for the CDR3 is TGCGCCATCGCGTTTAGGACAGGGGGACCCGGGGAGCTGTTTTTT.

This chain links TRBV18 with TRBJ2-5, with unresolved D. The CDR3 runs to 15 residues. V was clipped by 3 bases and J by 1 base, with 12 bases between them. Germline V lookup: CDR1 KGHSH, CDR2 LQKENI. As DNA, the CDR3 is TGTGCCAGCTCACCCCGAGCAGGAACCCAAGAGACCCAGTACTTC. Translating it yields CASSPRAGTQETQYF.

The CDR3 protein is CASSLADNTDTQYF. The CDR3 DNA follows: TGTGCCAGCAGCTTAGCGGATAACACAGATACGCAGTATTTT. The chain links TRBV11-2 to TRBJ2-3, with D unresolved. V lost 1 base and J 2 bases, leaving 7 bases between the germline ends. The CDR3 contains 14 residues. CDR1 and CDR2 from the germline V gene are SGHAT and FQNNGV.

The V call is TRBV28, the J call TRBJ2-1, with TRBD2 matching over 11 bases. The germline V gene encodes CDR1 MDHEN and CDR2 SYDVKM. After removal of 5 bases from V and 2 bases from J, the junction contained 8 bases not matched to a gene. This CDR3 comprises 17 residues. CDR3 region: CASSLPPGLAAYNEQFF. CDR3 bases: TGTGCCAGCAGTCTACCCCCGGGACTAGCGGCCTACAATGAGCAGTTCTTC.